This T cell receptor (beta chain) is from a study of OX40 agonist ivuxolimab in advanced cancers. Overall study results and limits: Certain nonresponding patients likewise had low normalized T-cell clonal expansion. Antigen specificity of clonally expanded peripheral T cells was not established. Fewer expanded clones were found on average in CD4+ than in CD8+ T cells.

Patients who had autoimmune disease history or got systemic immunosuppression were left out. Sequencing used immunoSEQ multiplex PCR; TCRdb keeps in-frame clones, though not all of them. The profile shows thousands of clones, roughly 70% of them singletons. Concerning this clone itself: Antigen specificity is unknown.

The CDR3 has 14 amino acids. The V end was cut by 5 bases, the J end by 6 bases, with 17 bases between. Germline assignment: CDR1 SGDLS and CDR2 YYNGEE. V gene TRBV9 combines with J gene TRBJ1-2; possible D gene TRBD1, 5 bases. Sequencing was performed on CD4+ or CD8+ T cells sorted from blood, taken in a trial of the OX40 agonist ivuxolimab. The clonotype originates from an adult with an advanced solid tumor such as melanoma, head and neck, liver or kidney cancer. The CDR3 here is CASSASRGFDGYTF. CDR3 sequence (DNA): TGTGCCAGCAGTGCTAGTAGGGGATTCGATGGCTACACCTTC.